The rows below give T cell receptor beta chains drawn from one sample of a study of OX40 agonist ivuxolimab in advanced cancers. Method: immunoSEQ multiplex PCR; TCRdb's copy keeps in-frame clones and lacks some. The sample has 77,000 or so clones, over 85% seen once. The sample was CD4+ or CD8+ T cells sorted from blood, taken in a trial of the OX40 agonist ivuxolimab. The receptors stem from an adult with an advanced solid tumor such as melanoma, head and neck, liver or kidney cancer. CDR3s include the opening cysteine and the closing phenylalanine or tryptophan. D genes are given only for firm matches. Rows give clone size only sometimes, using once, few, many, or a class for an expanded clone.

TRBV30,TRBD1,once,TRBJ2-2,TGTGCCTGGAGTCTAGGGACAGGGGGCATCGGGGAGCTGTTTTTT,CAWSLGTGGIGELFF
TRBV9,TRBD1,.,TRBJ2-3,TGTGCCAGCAGCGGGCGACAGGGAATCACAGATACGCAGTATTTT,CASSGRQGITDTQYF
TRBV7-2,.,once,TRBJ1-5,TGTGCCAGCAGCTCCCCAGATCAGCCCCAGCATTTT,CASSSPDQPQHF
TRBV9,TRBD2,once,TRBJ2-3,TGTGCCAGCAGCGGACTAGCGGCGAGCACAGATACGCAGTATTTT,CASSGLAASTDTQYF
TRBV7-9,.,.,TRBJ2-2,TGTGCCAGCAGCTTAGGAGACACCTGGAACACCGGGGAGCTGTTTTTT,CASSLGDTWNTGELFF
TRBV13,.,.,TRBJ1-1,TGTGCCAGCAGCTTAGACCCGGGGGGAGCTTTCTTT,CASSLDPGGAFF
TRBV28,TRBD2,.,TRBJ2-1,TGTGCCAGCAGTACCGAGCTAGCGGTAAGCTCCTACAATGAGCAGTTCTTC,CASSTELAVSSYNEQFF
TRBV5-1,TRBD2,.,TRBJ2-1,TGCGCCAGCAGCTTGGAGCTAGCGGGCTCCTACAATGAGCAGTTCTTC,CASSLELAGSYNEQFF
TRBV5-1,TRBD1,.,TRBJ1-6,TGCGCCAGCAGCTTGGAGACGGGACAGGGATATAATTCACCCCTCCACTTT,CASSLETGQGYNSPLHF
TRBV14,TRBD2,.,TRBJ2-7,TGTGCCAGCAGCCTGGGACTAGCGGGCGGCTACGAGCAGTACTTC,CASSLGLAGGYEQYF
TRBV10-2,.,.,TRBJ2-7,TGCGCCAGCAGCGCCGTCCCAACCTACGAGCAGTACTTC,CASSAVPTYEQYF
TRBV5-1,.,.,TRBJ1-3,TGCGCCAGCAGCGCGGGACTAGAAAACACCATATATTTT,CASSAGLENTIYF
TRBV7-2,.,.,TRBJ2-3,TGTGCCAGCAGCTACCAACAGAGGGGAGATACGCAGTATTTT,CASSYQQRGDTQYF
TRBV11-3,.,.,TRBJ2-2,TGTGCTTCGTCCGGGGGCACGAACACCGGGGAGCTGTTTTTT,CASSGGTNTGELFF
TRBV28,.,.,TRBJ2-7,TGTGCCAGCAGTTCCCAGGTAACCTACGAGCAGTACTTC,CASSSQVTYEQYF
TRBV2,.,.,TRBJ2-7,TGTGCCAGCCAGACGGATTTAGGCGAGCAGTACTTC,CASQTDLGEQYF
TRBV28,TRBD2,.,TRBJ2-7,TGTGCCAGCAGGAGCCCGGGACTAGATTACGAGCAGTACTTC,CASRSPGLDYEQYF
TRBV5-6,.,.,TRBJ1-3,TGTGCCAGCAGCTTGATATCTAACAGGACCTTCTCTGGAAACACCATATATTTT,CASSLISNRTFSGNTIYF
TRBV2,TRBD2,once,TRBJ2-2,TGTGCCAGCAGTGACGGGGCGGGGGGGCGCACCGGGGAGCTGTTTTTT,CASSDGAGGRTGELFF
TRBV19,.,.,TRBJ1-5,TGTGCCAGTAGTATTGGGGGGCTCTCTAGGCAGCCCCAGCATTTT,CASSIGGLSRQPQHF
TRBV6-6,.,.,TRBJ2-7,TGTGCCAGCAGTTACTCTGTAGGGGGGGGCTACGAGCAGTACTTC,CASSYSVGGGYEQYF
TRBV28,.,.,TRBJ1-2,TGTGCCAGCAGTTTGCGGTGGAATGGCTACACCTTC,CASSLRWNGYTF
TRBV9,.,few,TRBJ2-1,TGTGCCAGCAGCGTAGTGCCCGCGGCGGGCCCATACAATGAGCAGTTCTTC,CASSVVPAAGPYNEQFF
TRBV5-1,.,.,TRBJ2-3,TGCGCCAGCAGCTTGGTGGCCCAGAGCACAGATACGCAGTATTTT,CASSLVAQSTDTQYF
TRBV6-5,.,.,TRBJ2-2,TGTGCCAGCTCAAGTCCCGGGGAGCTGCTTTTT,CASSSPGELLF
TRBV5-1,.,once,TRBJ2-2,TGCGCCACCTCCGGGGGACTCTTGAACACCGGGGAGCTGTTTTTT,CATSGGLLNTGELFF
TRBV5-1,.,.,TRBJ2-5,TGCGCCAGCGGACCGGGCCCACAGGTGGAGACCCAGTACTTC,CASGPGPQVETQYF